This passage covers 22 T cell receptor beta chains from one sample sequenced in a study of T cells after yellow fever vaccination. Each CDR3 protein is one row after TCRdb ran MiXCR on the 5' RACE reads. The repertoire has some 300,000 distinct CDR3 sequences, approximately 3.8% of them found once; the top ten carry about a quarter. The sequences come from PBMCs, collected on the day of the yellow fever booster vaccination. These receptor sequences come from a man aged 18 to 29 who received the YFV17D yellow fever vaccine.

To note about this clonotype: A much larger clone lies one base from this, so it may be a read error. The genes are TRBV20-1 and TRBJ2-7; no definite D call. The CDR3 has 13 residues. Germline loops: CDR1 DFQATT, CDR2 SNEGSKA (reference sequence). CDR3 region: CSARPRVTYQQYF. CDR3 nucleotides: TGCAGTGCTAGACCACGGGTGACCTACCAGCAGTACTTC.

This clonotype was detected ten times or more. The chain recombines TRBV19 with TRBJ1-5; 7 bases agree with TRBD1. Germline values: CDR1 LNHDA, CDR2 SQIVND (reference sequence). The CDR3 runs 14 residues. Germline trimming cut 3 bases from V and 4 bases from J; bases unmatched to any gene: 3. The CDR3: CASSMGDRNQPQHF. As DNA, the CDR3 is TGTGCCAGTAGTATGGGGGACAGAAATCAGCCCCAGCATTTT.

The sample holds a few counts of this clonotype. The genes are TRBV5-8 and TRBJ2-1, with 8 bases that match TRBD1. CDR1 SGHTS and CDR2 YDEGEE come from the germline V gene. This CDR3 has 16 residues. With 2 bases clipped from V and 2 bases from J, the junction kept 6 bases outside the gene matches. The CDR3 bases are TGTGCCAGCAGCTTCTTCCAGGGGGCTACCTACAATGAGCAGTTCTTC. Amino acids: CASSFFQGATYNEQFF.

This clonotype has a count of ten or more. The genes are TRBV7-9 and TRBJ2-1; 10 bases fit TRBD1. The CDR3 has 15 amino acids. Germline assignment: CDR1 SEHNR and CDR2 FQNEAQ (reference sequence). Trimming removed 5 bases from V and 4 bases from J; junction bases left unmatched: 5. For the CDR3, the DNA is TGTGCCAGCAGCCCGGACAGGGGGGTTTACAATGAGCAGTTCTTC. This encodes CASSPDRGVYNEQFF.

This clonotype was observed at least ten times. The chain carries TRBV5-1 and TRBJ2-3, with D possibly TRBD2 on 5 matching bases. CDR3 length: 15 residues. V was trimmed by 1 base and J by 3 bases, leaving 12 bases between them. Germline values: CDR1 SGHRS, CDR2 YFSETQ. The CDR3 region has the DNA TGCGCCAGCAGCTTGACGACGGGGTATACAGATACGCAGTATTTT. This gives the protein CASSLTTGYTDTQYF.

This clonotype showed up many times. CDR3 protein: CASSFTRGHLQETQYF. Written as DNA, the CDR3 is TGTGCCAGCAGCTTCACCAGGGGGCACCTCCAAGAGACCCAGTACTTC. This chain links TRBV11-1 with TRBJ2-5; 8 positions match TRBD1. The junction had 7 bases not matched to a gene; V was cut back by 3 bases and J by 1 base. Germline CDR1 is SGHAT and CDR2 is FQDESV (reference sequence). The CDR3 spans 16 residues. Full variable domain (remainder filled in from reference TRBV11-1 and TRBJ2-5): EAEVAQSPRYKITEKSQAVAFWCDPISGHATLYWYRQILGQGPELLVQFQDESVVDDSQLPKDRFSAERLKGVDSTLKIQPAELGDSAMYLCASSFTRGHLQETQYFGPGTRLLVL.

The V gene is TRBV7-2, the J gene TRBJ1-2, with D possibly matching TRBD1 (6 bases). This CDR3 comprises 16 residues. V lost 5 bases, J lost 5 bases, and 21 bases lay in between. Germline assignment: CDR1 SGHTA and CDR2 FQGNSA. The CDR3 nucleotides read TGTGCCAGCAGCCTCGCTTGGGGGGCGCCGATATATGGCTACACCTTC. This codes for CASSLAWGAPIYGYTF.

V and J are TRBV7-2 and TRBJ1-6; D gene unclear. Germline CDR1 reads SGHTA; CDR2 reads FQGNSA. V was cut by 5 bases and J by 9 bases, with 8 bases left in between. This CDR3 contains 12 residues. CDR3: CASSTYASPLHF. The CDR3 bases are TGTGCCAGCAGCACCTACGCTTCACCCCTCCACTTT.

In its sample, this clonotype was seen a few times. This chain uses TRBV20-1 with TRBJ2-7; D gene unclear. CDR3 size: 12 residues. Germline-derived CDR1 and CDR2 are DFQATT and SNEGSKA (reference sequence). V was cut by 2 bases and J by 6 bases, with 11 bases left in between. The CDR3 nucleotides read TGCAGTGCTAGACTAGGGCCACCCGAGCAGTACGTC. Translation: CSARLGPPEQYV.

This clonotype was counted ten times or more. The chain combines TRBV28 with TRBJ1-1; D remains unclear. The CDR3 length is 13 residues. Trimming took 6 bases from V and 0 from J, leaving 8 bases between them. Germline CDR1 is MDHEN and CDR2 is SYDVKM. CDR3 in amino acids: CASRSHVNTEAFF. The CDR3 DNA reads TGTGCCAGCAGATCACATGTGAACACTGAAGCTTTCTTT.

In this sample, this clonotype turned up many times. This chain links TRBV7-2 with TRBJ2-3, with 10 bases lining up with TRBD2. Germline CDR1 SGHTA, CDR2 FQGNSA. The CDR3 is made up of 17 amino acids. With 1 base clipped from V and 8 bases from J, the junction kept 12 bases outside the gene matches. In DNA, the CDR3 is TGTGCCAGCAGCTTAGTAGGTAGCGGGGGGCTCTGGGCTACGCAGTATTTT. It specifies CASSLVGSGGLWATQYF.

Ten or more counts support this clonotype. The rearrangement links TRBV7-2 to TRBJ2-3; D perhaps matches TRBD1 (5 bases). The CDR3 spans 15 residues. Germline V gene sequence: CDR1 SGHTA, CDR2 FQGNSA. Deletions cut 0 bases from V and 4 bases from J, with 11 bases between. The CDR3 sequence is CASSLALQGSDTQYF. The CDR3 nucleotides read TGTGCCAGCAGCTTAGCGCTGCAGGGATCAGATACGCAGTATTTT.

This clonotype was seen many times. This chain connects TRBV7-9 to TRBJ2-1; the D gene is possibly TRBD2 (5 bases). The CDR3 is 13 residues long. V lost 6 bases and J 2 bases, leaving 8 bases between the germline ends. Per the germline V gene, CDR1 is SEHNR and CDR2 is FQNEAQ (reference sequence). The chain's CDR3 is CASRGAAYNEQFF. The CDR3 nucleotides are TGTGCCAGCAGGGGAGCGGCCTACAATGAGCAGTTCTTC.

In this sample, this clonotype turned up many times. The chain uses TRBV5-5 and TRBJ2-5; tentatively, D is TRBD2 (5 bases). The germline gives CDR1 SGHKS, CDR2 YYEKEE (reference sequence). Trimming removed 5 bases from V and 5 bases from J, with 13 bases in between. The CDR3 contains 13 residues. The CDR3 loop is CASRPGPGETQYF. As DNA, the CDR3 is TGTGCCAGCAGACCCGGGCCGGGGGAGACCCAGTACTTC.

The chain employs TRBV20-1 and TRBJ2-3; a weak D match, TRBD2 (6 bases). Trimming took off 4 bases at V and 7 bases at J, with 15 bases between the two ends. Germline-derived CDR1 and CDR2 are DFQATT and SNEGSKA (reference sequence). This CDR3 is built from 13 residues. The chain's CDR3 is CSAIRGMQNTQYF. CDR3 DNA: TGCAGTGCTATCCGGGGGATGCAAAATACGCAGTATTTT.

The genes are TRBV5-4 and TRBJ2-7; possibly TRBD1 for D (5 bases). V dropped 1 base and J dropped 0 bases, with 11 bases sitting between them. The CDR3 contains 15 residues. The germline CDR1 and CDR2 sequences are SGHNT and YYREEE (reference sequence). The CDR3 spells CASSLMGPSSYEQYF. DNA for the CDR3: TGTGCCAGCAGCTTGATGGGGCCCAGCTCCTACGAGCAGTACTTC.

In this sample, this clonotype turned up many times. CDR3: CAITATGGLYYEQYF. DNA of the CDR3: TGTGCCATCACGGCCACAGGGGGCCTCTACTACGAGCAGTACTTC. The V and J genes are TRBV10-3 and TRBJ2-7; 9 nucleotides align to TRBD1. V lost 7 bases and J lost 3; bases outside the gene matches: 10. The length of the CDR3 is 15 residues. The germline gives CDR1 ENHRY, CDR2 SYGVKD.

At least ten counts were recorded for this clonotype. This rearrangement joins TRBV7-9 to TRBJ1-6; D gene ambiguous. V lost 8 bases and J lost 12, with 11 bases in between. This CDR3 has 11 amino acids. Germline lookup yields CDR1 SEHNR and CDR2 FQNEAQ (reference sequence). For the CDR3, the DNA is TGTGCCAGCGGGGAAAGTAGACCCCTCCACTTT. This codes for CASGESRPLHF. Full variable domain (missing parts from reference TRBV7-9 and TRBJ1-6): DTGVSQNPRHKITKRGQNVTFRCDPISEHNRLYWYRQTLGQGPEFLTYFQNEAQLEKSRLLSDRFSAERPKGSFSTLEIQRTEQGDSAMYLCASGESRPLHFGNGTRLTVT.

Many counts were recorded for this clonotype. The V gene is TRBV27, the J gene TRBJ2-1; D is possibly TRBD2 (5 bases). The CDR3 totals 12 residues. Trimming pared 3 bases from V and 9 bases from J, leaving 9 bases between. Germline V gene sequence: CDR1 MNHEY, CDR2 SMNVEV (reference sequence). The CDR3 DNA sequence: TGTGCCAGCAGTTTTAGCGCCAGTGAGCAGTTCTTC. Translated: CASSFSASEQFF.

This clonotype was seen ten or more times. This sequence joins TRBV6-2 or TRBV6-3 and TRBJ1-2, with D unresolved. Between the trimmed V and J ends, which lost 6 bases and 9 bases, there was a span of 14 bases. The CDR3 spans 12 residues. Per the germline V gene, CDR1 is MNHEY and CDR2 is SVGEGT. CDR3 DNA sequence: TGTGCCAGCAGCTCCTCTACGGCAAGCTACACCTTC. Translation gives CASSSSTASYTF.

This clonotype was counted between two and nine times. The chain recombines TRBV28 with TRBJ1-3; 8 bases are a match to TRBD1. There are 14 residues in the CDR3. Trimming took 2 bases from V and 7 from J; bases not matched to a gene: 4. CDR1 is MDHEN, CDR2 SYDVKM, per germline. The CDR3: CASSLRTGRNTIYF. CDR3 bases: TGTGCCAGCAGTTTAAGGACAGGGAGGAACACCATATATTTT.

This clonotype showed up many times. CDR3 in DNA: TGTGCCAGCAGCTTGGGCCCGGGACAGGGGGCGTCATTGGGCTACACCTTC. This translates into CASSLGPGQGASLGYTF. The gene calls are TRBV7-2 and TRBJ1-2; TRBD1 aligns across 12 bases. V lost 3 bases to trimming and J lost 8 bases; unmatched junction nucleotides: 13. This CDR3 region has 17 residues. The V gene's germline CDR1 is SGHTA and CDR2 FQGNSA. The variable domain in full, with the rest retrieved from reference TRBV7-2 and TRBJ1-2, is GAGVSQSPSNKVTEKGKDVELRCDPISGHTALYWYRQSLGQGLEFLIYFQGNSAPDKSGLPSDRFSAERTGGSVSTLTIQRTQQEDSAVYLCASSLGPGQGASLGYTFGSGTRLTVV.